This T cell receptor beta chain was captured by sequencing in a study of cytomegalovirus exposure and HLA in healthy donors. The study's findings and limits: Later analysis associated a missense DCLRE1C variant with TCR beta V- and J-gene trimming. In a later analysis, HLA-associated beta chains showed higher expansion and lower generation probabilities than comparable chains.

Vbeta (60) and Jbeta (13) primers were used in the PCR. Some clones are missing from TCRdb's copy, which holds only in-frame ones; the method was immunoSEQ multiplex PCR. The table shows 75,000 or so clones, with 60% to 75% occurring only once. V shed 0 bases and J shed 5 bases, with 11 bases lying between them. The CDR3 has 14 residues. The germline CDR1 and CDR2 sequences are SGHNT and YYREEE (reference sequence). This clone occurred a few times. The antigen is unknown. Sample: PBMCs. The rearrangement joins TRBV5-4 to TRBJ2-5; D call uncertain. The sequence was obtained from a man in his forties in good health and CMV-seropositive. Here the CDR3 reads CASSLDPQAETQYF. The DNA of the CDR3 is TGTGCCAGCAGCTTGGACCCTCAGGCCGAGACCCAGTACTTC.